These 31 T cell receptor beta chains share one sample of origin, sequenced in a study of T cells expressing NK-cell markers. TCRdb reanalyzed the 5' RACE reads and collapses them to one entry per CDR3 protein, without DNA. The sample's table shows 500,000 to 600,000 distinct CDR3 sequences. The sample consisted of blood T cells: a sorted CD56 or NKG2C T cell subset, CD4+ or CD8+ T cells, or bulk PBMC T cells (not recorded which). The receptors originated from a man between 18 and 35 years old in good health.

The chain couples TRBV12-3 or TRBV12-4 to TRBJ1-5; TCRdb picks TRBD1, but there is no DNA to check that call. The CDR3 contains 14 residues. This CDR3 is CASSANRGDQPQHF.

V gene TRBV5-1 combines with J gene TRBJ2-2; without DNA, the TCRdb call of TRBD2 cannot be checked. CDR3 length: 14 residues. Germline V CDR1 and CDR2: SGHRS, YFSETQ. The CDR3 loop is CASRLSAGAGELFF.

V gene TRBV20-1 combines with J gene TRBJ2-7; TCRdb lists TRBD1, though no DNA is available to test this call. The germline CDR1 and CDR2 sequences are DFQATT and SNEGSKA (reference sequence). CDR3 length: 13 residues. The CDR3 is CSARRSTGDGQYF.

The genes are TRBV5-1 and TRBJ2-3; TCRdb's D call of TRBD2 is untestable without DNA. This CDR3 has 16 amino acids. Looked up from germline, CDR1 is SGHRS and CDR2 is YFSETQ. CDR3 residues: CASSIGSVAGTDTQYF.

The CDR3 sequence: CSVGQGALGYTF. The rearrangement links TRBV29-1 to TRBJ1-2; the TCRdb call, TRBD1, lacks DNA for checking. The length of the CDR3 is 12 residues. Germline CDR1 and CDR2: SQVTM and ANQGSEA.

The J gene is TRBJ2-3, the V gene TRBV6-5; with no DNA, the TCRdb D assignment of TRBD1 cannot be verified. Germline V gives CDR1 MNHEY, CDR2 SVGAGI. The CDR3 has 15 amino acids. Here the CDR3 reads CASSTSSRGTDTQYF.

The chain joins TRBV24-1 to TRBJ2-2. The germline V gene encodes CDR1 KGHDR and CDR2 SFDVKD. The CDR3 sequence is 13 residues long. CDR3 protein: CATSVFQAGELFF.

The rearrangement uses TRBV12-3 or TRBV12-4 and TRBJ1-3; TCRdb's D call, TRBD1, is unchecked because there is no DNA. CDR3 length equals 14 residues. The CDR3 loop reads CASSQAGSGNTIYF.

V and J are TRBV29-1 and TRBJ2-3; TCRdb calls TRBD1, which cannot be checked without DNA. The germline gives CDR1 SQVTM, CDR2 ANQGSEA. The CDR3 covers 14 residues. The CDR3 spells CSTQKDRGTDTQYF.

J is TRBJ2-1 and V is TRBV12-3 or TRBV12-4; the D gene TCRdb calls, TRBD2, cannot be checked with no DNA. CDR3 length equals 13 residues. The CDR3 sequence: CAWAGGRFNEQFF.

The chain employs TRBV12-5 and TRBJ2-1; the D call from TCRdb, TRBD2, cannot be confirmed without DNA. The germline V gene encodes CDR1 LGHNT and CDR2 FRNRAP. This CDR3 spans 15 amino acids. CDR3 amino acids: CASGFSPTRDNEQFF.

The chain combines TRBV5-5 with TRBJ1-5; TCRdb lists TRBD1, though no DNA is available to test this call. The germline gives CDR1 SGHKS, CDR2 YYEKEE (reference sequence). This CDR3 has 13 residues. The CDR3 sequence: CASSPDTNGPQHF. The variable domain in full, with the rest retrieved from reference TRBV5-5 and TRBJ1-5, is DAGVTQSPTHLIKTRGQQVTLRCSPISGHKSVSWYQQVLGQGPQFIFQYYEKEERGRGNFPDRFSARQFPNYSSELNVNALLLGDSALYLCASSPDTNGPQHFGDGTRLSIL.

V gene TRBV7-3 combines with J gene TRBJ2-1; TCRdb selects TRBD2, and the lack of DNA leaves this call unchecked. This CDR3 region has 14 residues. CDR1 is SGHTA and CDR2 is FQGTGA in the germline V gene. CDR3 sequence reads: CASSLPGGANEQFF.

This chain links TRBV14 with TRBJ2-7; there is no DNA to check the TCRdb D call of TRBD2. The CDR3 is 14 residues long. Per the germline V gene, CDR1 is SGHDN and CDR2 is FVKESK. The CDR3 sequence: CASSQWGPWDEQYF.

The rearrangement links TRBV12-3 or TRBV12-4 to TRBJ2-5; absent DNA, TCRdb's TRBD2 call cannot be checked. The CDR3 is made up of 15 amino acids. This CDR3 reads CASTSQREVWETQYF.

The rearrangement joins TRBV12-3 or TRBV12-4 to TRBJ2-4; TCRdb calls TRBD2, which cannot be checked without DNA. The CDR3 consists of 14 residues. The CDR3 loop is CASCLGRMGDIQYF.

The chain uses TRBV4-3 and TRBJ2-1; without DNA, the TCRdb call of TRBD2 cannot be checked. The CDR3 has 15 amino acids. Germline CDR1 reads LGHNA; CDR2 reads YSLEER. The CDR3 spells CASSQGSLAGAEQFF.

V usage is TRBV11-2 and J usage is TRBJ1-1; checking the TCRdb D call of TRBD1 is not possible without DNA. The CDR3 sequence is 14 residues long. Germline values: CDR1 SGHAT, CDR2 FQNNGV. The CDR3 here is CASSPGGGRTEAFF.

This chain joins TRBV20-1 and TRBJ1-2; TCRdb picks TRBD1, but there is no DNA to check that call. The CDR3 totals 14 residues. Germline CDR1 is DFQATT and CDR2 is SNEGSKA (reference sequence). CDR3 amino acids: CSARRTGIYHGYTF.

The CDR3 here is CASSYTGLGQPQHF. V gene TRBV12-3 or TRBV12-4 combines with J gene TRBJ1-5; the TCRdb D gene call, TRBD1, has no DNA to confirm it. This CDR3 contains 14 residues.

The chain uses TRBV12-3 or TRBV12-4 and TRBJ2-1; there is no DNA to check the TCRdb D call of TRBD2. This CDR3 comprises 17 residues. The CDR3 sequence is CASSTDLDTSGNNEQFF.

This chain links TRBV3-1 with TRBJ2-3; without DNA, the TCRdb call of TRBD1 cannot be checked. The CDR3 is 14 residues long. From germline, CDR1 is LGHDT and CDR2 YNNKEL (reference sequence). Here the CDR3 reads CASHGPLKADTQYF.

This sequence joins TRBV7-3 and TRBJ2-7; TCRdb selects TRBD2, and the lack of DNA leaves this call unchecked. The CDR3 totals 15 residues. The germline V gene encodes CDR1 SGHTA and CDR2 FQGTGA. CDR3 protein: CASSLGLGYFYEQYF.

The chain couples TRBV6-1 to TRBJ1-1; the TCRdb call, TRBD1, lacks DNA for checking. Germline assignment: CDR1 MNHNS and CDR2 SASEGT. The CDR3 has 13 amino acids. Here the CDR3 reads CASSPGTSTEAFF.

CDR3 region: CARGSGAGGTYEQYF. The chain joins TRBV2 to TRBJ2-7; TCRdb names TRBD1, which stays unverified in the absence of DNA. CDR1 SNHLY and CDR2 FYNNEI come from the germline V gene. The CDR3 has 15 residues.

This chain links TRBV7-9 with TRBJ1-2; TCRdb selects TRBD1, and the lack of DNA leaves this call unchecked. The CDR3 has 14 amino acids. Germline V gene sequence: CDR1 SEHNR, CDR2 FQNEAQ (reference sequence). CDR3 amino acids: CASSHGQGVYGYTF. Full variable domain (rest looked up from reference TRBV7-9 and TRBJ1-2): DTGVSQNPRHKITKRGQNVTFRCDPISEHNRLYWYRQTLGQGPEFLTYFQNEAQLEKSRLLSDRFSAERPKGSFSTLEIQRTEQGDSAMYLCASSHGQGVYGYTFGSGTRLTVV.

The chain employs TRBV10-3 and TRBJ2-3. CDR3 length: 15 residues. Germline lookup yields CDR1 ENHRY and CDR2 SYGVKD. Here the CDR3 reads CAISVEATSTDTQYF.

V and J are TRBV13 and TRBJ2-1; TCRdb's D call of TRBD1 is untestable without DNA. Germline V CDR1 and CDR2: PRHDT, FYEKMQ (reference sequence). The CDR3 covers 12 residues. The CDR3 loop is CASSASGTGPFF. Full variable domain (rest looked up from reference TRBV13 and TRBJ2-1): AAGVIQSPRHLIKEKRETATLKCYPIPRHDTVYWYQQGPGQDPQFLISFYEKMQSDKGSIPDRFSAQQFSDYHSELNMSSLELGDSALYFCASSASGTGPFFGPGTRLTVL.

This chain joins TRBV6-2 or TRBV6-3 and TRBJ2-1; TCRdb's assignment of TRBD2 cannot be checked, as there is no DNA. The CDR3 consists of 16 residues. CDR1 is MNHEY and CDR2 is SVGEGT in the germline V gene. CDR3 loop: CASSQGLRSSYNEQFF.

V usage is TRBV7-9 and J usage is TRBJ2-2. The length of the CDR3 is 14 residues. Germline V gene sequence: CDR1 SEHNR, CDR2 FQNEAQ (reference sequence). CDR3 loop: CASILTTNTGELFF.

The genes are TRBV12-3 or TRBV12-4 and TRBJ1-2. The CDR3 covers 13 residues. This CDR3 reads CASSHPRNYGYTF.